Listed below are T cell receptor beta chains from one sample, sequenced in a study of T cell repertoires in cytomegalovirus infection. TCRdb independently ran MiXCR on the reads; one entry per CDR3 protein. Here the sample spans roughly 700,000 distinct CDR3 sequences, roughly 33% being singletons. These receptors' targets are unknown. The sample consisted of cultured PBMCs, taken from culture after CMV antigen stimulation. These receptors were obtained from a human donor in good health (CMV status not recorded). Some clones in this sample may be carry-over from other donors' samples. CDR3s include the opening cysteine and the closing phenylalanine or tryptophan. Each record gives: clone size, D gene, J gene, V gene, CDR3 DNA, CDR3 protein. The D gene is left open where the match is weak. Only some rows state a clone size, as once, few, many or a class for expanded clones.

clone size: many
D gene: NA
J gene: TRBJ2-3
V gene: TRBV7-2
CDR3 DNA: TGTGCCAGCAGCTTCGGCCCTGTCGATACGCAGTATTTT
CDR3 protein: CASSFGPVDTQYF

clone size: NA
D gene: NA
J gene: TRBJ1-2
V gene: TRBV20-1
CDR3 DNA: TGCAGTGCTTACAGGAGCGAGAGCTATGGCTACACCTTC
CDR3 protein: CSAYRSESYGYTF

clone size: NA
D gene: NA
J gene: TRBJ2-7
V gene: TRBV4-2
CDR3 DNA: TGTGCCAGCAGCCAAGAAAGGACAGCCTACGAGCAGTACTTC
CDR3 protein: CASSQERTAYEQYF

clone size: few
D gene: NA
J gene: TRBJ1-2
V gene: TRBV7-2
CDR3 DNA: TGTGCCAGCAGCTTGGCGGGGGGCGGCTACACCTTC
CDR3 protein: CASSLAGGGYTF

clone size: few
D gene: TRBD2
J gene: TRBJ2-7
V gene: TRBV6-1
CDR3 DNA: TGTGCCAGCAGCCCGACTAGCGGGAGCAGAGAGCAGTACTTC
CDR3 protein: CASSPTSGSREQYF

clone size: many
D gene: NA
J gene: TRBJ2-1
V gene: TRBV7-2
CDR3 DNA: TGTGCCAGCAGCTTAATGGAGAGCTCCTACAATGAGCAGTTCTTC
CDR3 protein: CASSLMESSYNEQFF

clone size: few
D gene: TRBD1
J gene: TRBJ2-5
V gene: TRBV4-1
CDR3 DNA: TGCGCCAGCAGCCGGGGACAGCAAGGTCCCCACCAAGAGACCCAGTACTTC
CDR3 protein: CASSRGQQGPHQETQYF

clone size: NA
D gene: TRBD2
J gene: TRBJ2-1
V gene: TRBV5-1
CDR3 DNA: TGCGCCAGCAGCTCCGCTCTAGCGGGAGTCTACAATGAGCAGTTCTTC
CDR3 protein: CASSSALAGVYNEQFF

clone size: many
D gene: TRBD2
J gene: TRBJ2-7
V gene: TRBV7-2
CDR3 DNA: TGTGCCAGCAGCTTACCGGGACTAGGGCTGCCGGGGCAGTACTTC
CDR3 protein: CASSLPGLGLPGQYF

clone size: NA
D gene: NA
J gene: TRBJ2-1
V gene: TRBV10-2
CDR3 DNA: TGCGCCAGCAGTGAAGGGACCAGCTCCTACAATGAGCAGTTCTTC
CDR3 protein: CASSEGTSSYNEQFF

clone size: few
D gene: NA
J gene: TRBJ2-1
V gene: TRBV18
CDR3 DNA: TGTGCCAGCTCACCATTTACTCAGAGGGAAACCTCCTACAATGAGCAGTTCTTC
CDR3 protein: CASSPFTQRETSYNEQFF

clone size: NA
D gene: TRBD2
J gene: TRBJ2-1
V gene: TRBV20-1
CDR3 DNA: TGCAGTGCTGGGAGGGCCGGGACTAGCGGATACTATACAAATGAGCAGTTCTTC
CDR3 protein: CSAGRAGTSGYYTNEQFF

clone size: NA
D gene: TRBD2
J gene: TRBJ2-1
V gene: TRBV11-2
CDR3 DNA: TGTGCCAGCAGCCCCGCGCTAGCGGGATACAATGAGCAGATCTTC
CDR3 protein: CASSPALAGYNEQIF

clone size: few
D gene: NA
J gene: TRBJ2-7
V gene: TRBV6-5
CDR3 DNA: TGTGCCAGCAGTTACGCGGACCGGTCCTACGAGCAGTACTTC
CDR3 protein: CASSYADRSYEQYF

clone size: few
D gene: TRBD1
J gene: TRBJ2-7
V gene: TRBV7-2
CDR3 DNA: TGTGCCAGCAGCACCGGACAGGGGGCGGGGTACGAGCAGTACTTC
CDR3 protein: CASSTGQGAGYEQYF

clone size: few
D gene: NA
J gene: TRBJ2-6
V gene: TRBV7-9
CDR3 DNA: TGTGCCAGCGGGAGGTATTCTGGGGCCAACGTCCTGACTTTC
CDR3 protein: CASGRYSGANVLTF

clone size: NA
D gene: NA
J gene: TRBJ2-3
V gene: TRBV7-9
CDR3 DNA: TGTGCCAGCAGCTCCCAAAGAGATACGCAGTATTTT
CDR3 protein: CASSSQRDTQYF

clone size: few
D gene: TRBD2
J gene: TRBJ2-2
V gene: TRBV6-1
CDR3 DNA: TGTGCCAGCAGTGAACTAGCGGGAGGGCCTTACGCCGGGGAGCTGTTTTTT
CDR3 protein: CASSELAGGPYAGELFF

clone size: few
D gene: NA
J gene: TRBJ2-3
V gene: TRBV11-3
CDR3 DNA: TGTGCCAGCAGCCCCAGACAGGAAAATATAGATACGCAGTATTTT
CDR3 protein: CASSPRQENIDTQYF

clone size: many
D gene: NA
J gene: TRBJ2-3
V gene: TRBV7-2
CDR3 DNA: TGTGCCAGCAGTTCTTTGGGTCCCACAGATACGCAGTATTTT
CDR3 protein: CASSSLGPTDTQYF

clone size: NA
D gene: NA
J gene: TRBJ2-7
V gene: TRBV28
CDR3 DNA: TGTGCCAGCAGTTTATTAAGGGAAACCTCCTACGAGCAGTACTTC
CDR3 protein: CASSLLRETSYEQYF

clone size: many
D gene: TRBD1
J gene: TRBJ1-1
V gene: TRBV6-1
CDR3 DNA: TGTGCCAGTGAAGCGGGACAGGTTGGAAACACTGAAGCTTTCTTT
CDR3 protein: CASEAGQVGNTEAFF

clone size: few
D gene: TRBD1
J gene: TRBJ2-3
V gene: TRBV4-2
CDR3 DNA: TGTGCCAGCAGCCTCCCGGGACAGGGGTCAGATACGCAGTATTTT
CDR3 protein: CASSLPGQGSDTQYF

clone size: NA
D gene: NA
J gene: TRBJ2-7
V gene: TRBV6-2/TRBV6-3
CDR3 DNA: TGTGCCAGCAACCCTTCTGGAAACCACTACGAGCAGTACTTC
CDR3 protein: CASNPSGNHYEQYF

clone size: few
D gene: TRBD2
J gene: TRBJ2-1
V gene: TRBV10-3
CDR3 DNA: TGTGCCATCAGAGGCCGCCCTATAGCGGGGCGGAGGGATGAGCAGTTCTTC
CDR3 protein: CAIRGRPIAGRRDEQFF

clone size: NA
D gene: NA
J gene: TRBJ1-5
V gene: TRBV6-6
CDR3 DNA: TGTGCCAGCAGTTACTCTGACAGCTCGGGGCCCCAGCATTTT
CDR3 protein: CASSYSDSSGPQHF

clone size: many
D gene: NA
J gene: TRBJ2-1
V gene: TRBV10-3
CDR3 DNA: TGTGCCATCAGTCAGGGAAATGAGCAGTTCTTC
CDR3 protein: CAISQGNEQFF

clone size: NA
D gene: NA
J gene: TRBJ1-2
V gene: TRBV19
CDR3 DNA: TGTGCCAGTAGTACAACGGTTTGGGCAGATGGAGGCTACACCTTC
CDR3 protein: CASSTTVWADGGYTF

clone size: few
D gene: TRBD1
J gene: TRBJ2-3
V gene: TRBV6-4
CDR3 DNA: TGTGCCAGCAGTGACGGGACAGGGGGCACAGATACGCAGTATTTT
CDR3 protein: CASSDGTGGTDTQYF

clone size: NA
D gene: NA
J gene: TRBJ2-5
V gene: TRBV11-2
CDR3 DNA: TGTGCCAGCAGCATCTGGGGTCTCGAAGAGACCCAGTACTTC
CDR3 protein: CASSIWGLEETQYF

clone size: NA
D gene: NA
J gene: TRBJ1-4
V gene: TRBV2
CDR3 DNA: TGTGCCAGCAGAGGCCCCCGGGGAATCAATGAAAAACTGTTTTTT
CDR3 protein: CASRGPRGINEKLFF

clone size: few
D gene: NA
J gene: TRBJ1-3
V gene: TRBV5-4
CDR3 DNA: TGTGCCAGCAGCCCCGGGACTAACGGAAACACCATATATTTT
CDR3 protein: CASSPGTNGNTIYF

clone size: NA
D gene: TRBD2
J gene: TRBJ2-7
V gene: TRBV20-1
CDR3 DNA: TGCAGTGCTAGAGATTGGACTAGCGGGAGTTACGAGCAGTACTTC
CDR3 protein: CSARDWTSGSYEQYF

clone size: NA
D gene: NA
J gene: TRBJ1-4
V gene: TRBV7-9
CDR3 DNA: TGTGCCAGCAGCTTACTGGCAGGAGATGAAAAACTGTTTTTT
CDR3 protein: CASSLLAGDEKLFF

clone size: NA
D gene: TRBD1
J gene: TRBJ1-1
V gene: TRBV19
CDR3 DNA: TGTGCCAGTAGTATCACACGAACAGGGGGAGTGACTGAAGCTTTCTTT
CDR3 protein: CASSITRTGGVTEAFF

clone size: NA
D gene: NA
J gene: TRBJ2-5
V gene: TRBV5-1
CDR3 DNA: TGCGCCAGCAGCTCCAGGATCCGTCAACTCCAAGAGACCCAGTACTTC
CDR3 protein: CASSSRIRQLQETQYF

clone size: NA
D gene: TRBD1
J gene: TRBJ1-6
V gene: TRBV19
CDR3 DNA: TGTGCCAGTAGAACGGGACAGAATTCACCCCTCCACTTT
CDR3 protein: CASRTGQNSPLHF

clone size: few
D gene: NA
J gene: TRBJ1-6
V gene: TRBV7-8
CDR3 DNA: TGTGCCAGCAGCCCCTCAAGGAATTCACCCCTCCACTTT
CDR3 protein: CASSPSRNSPLHF

clone size: few
D gene: TRBD1
J gene: TRBJ2-2
V gene: TRBV19
CDR3 DNA: TGTGCCAGTACCCTAGGACAGGGGGGAACCGGGGAGCTGTTTTTT
CDR3 protein: CASTLGQGGTGELFF

clone size: few
D gene: TRBD2
J gene: TRBJ2-7
V gene: TRBV7-8
CDR3 DNA: TGTGCCAGCAGCTTAGCGGGACTAGCCACCTACGAGCAGTACTTC
CDR3 protein: CASSLAGLATYEQYF

clone size: NA
D gene: NA
J gene: TRBJ1-3
V gene: TRBV7-2
CDR3 DNA: TGTGCCAGCAGCTTTCCTACGAGCACCATATATTTT
CDR3 protein: CASSFPTSTIYF

clone size: NA
D gene: NA
J gene: TRBJ1-6
V gene: TRBV3-1
CDR3 DNA: TGTGCCAGCAGCCACGGGGCACAGTTTATTTCACCCCTCCACTTT
CDR3 protein: CASSHGAQFISPLHF

clone size: many
D gene: TRBD1
J gene: TRBJ1-1
V gene: TRBV7-8
CDR3 DNA: TGTGCCAGCAGCTTAGCACCCTGGACAGGGGACCATTTGAACACTGAAGCTTTCTTT
CDR3 protein: CASSLAPWTGDHLNTEAFF

clone size: NA
D gene: TRBD1
J gene: TRBJ1-6
V gene: TRBV2
CDR3 DNA: TGTGCCAGCAGGCCCGGGACAGCTAATTCACCCCTCCACTTT
CDR3 protein: CASRPGTANSPLHF

clone size: NA
D gene: NA
J gene: TRBJ2-1
V gene: TRBV20-1
CDR3 DNA: TGCAGCGCTCCAGGGTTTGGGTACAATGAGCAGTTCTTC
CDR3 protein: CSAPGFGYNEQFF

clone size: NA
D gene: NA
J gene: TRBJ2-3
V gene: TRBV14
CDR3 DNA: TGTGCCAGCAGCCAAGGCGGGCCTTATAATTTGGATACGCAGTATTTT
CDR3 protein: CASSQGGPYNLDTQYF

clone size: many
D gene: NA
J gene: TRBJ2-3
V gene: TRBV7-2
CDR3 DNA: TGTGCCAGCAGCCCCGAGCAGAGCACAGATACGCAGTATTTT
CDR3 protein: CASSPEQSTDTQYF

clone size: NA
D gene: TRBD1
J gene: TRBJ1-4
V gene: TRBV7-2
CDR3 DNA: TGTGCCAGCAGCTCCCGACAGGGGAACGAAAAACTGTTTTTT
CDR3 protein: CASSSRQGNEKLFF

clone size: few
D gene: TRBD2
J gene: TRBJ2-1
V gene: TRBV7-2
CDR3 DNA: TGTGCCAGCAGCTTACATACCCCAACGTCGGGGCTAGCGGGACCGACTCAGCAGTTCTTC
CDR3 protein: CASSLHTPTSGLAGPTQQFF

clone size: NA
D gene: NA
J gene: TRBJ2-5
V gene: TRBV11-2
CDR3 DNA: TGTGCCAGCTCCTACCGCGGTGGGGTTCAAGAGACCCAGTACTTC
CDR3 protein: CASSYRGGVQETQYF

clone size: once
D gene: TRBD1
J gene: TRBJ2-7
V gene: TRBV11-2
CDR3 DNA: TGTGCCAGCAGCTTGTTTGGGACAGGCGGGACCTACGAGCAGTACTTC
CDR3 protein: CASSLFGTGGTYEQYF